This TCR beta chain was found in a study of cytomegalovirus exposure and HLA in healthy donors. Primers: 60 Vbeta forward and 13 Jbeta reverse. Generated by immunoSEQ multiplex PCR, the TCRdb table keeps only in-frame clones and is missing some. The sample carries about 170,000 clones, 84% recorded once. This clone was recorded once. This CDR3 contains 15 residues. Trimming took off 1 base at V and 11 bases at J, with 20 bases between the two ends. Per germline, CDR1 SGHAT and CDR2 FQNNGV. The source material was PBMCs. The TCR was taken from a girl aged 5-17 years in good health and CMV-seropositive. This rearrangement joins TRBV11-2 to TRBJ2-5; possibly TRBD2 for D (6 bases). CDR3 loop: CASSLGPGTVGEQYF. In DNA form, the CDR3 reads TGTGCCAGCAGCTTAGGCCCCGGGACTGTAGGAGAGCAGTACTTC.